One and the same sample provided the 30 T cell receptor beta chains below, sequenced in a study of siplizumab effects on memory and regulatory T cells. Generated by immunoSEQ multiplex PCR, the TCRdb table keeps only in-frame clones and is missing some. The data contain over 85,000 clones, more than 90% of them seen just once; the ten biggest clones take up 1% to 1.5%. Sequenced: CD4+ T cells sorted from blood. All receptors derive from a human donor in good health.

V gene TRBV21-1 combines with J gene TRBJ2-3; the table assigns TRBD1, which was not confirmed against the DNA. TRBV21-1 corresponds to a pseudogene. This CDR3 has 16 amino acids. DNA for the CDR3: TGTGCCAGCAGCAAAGACCCCCAGGCCCGCACAGATACGCAGTATTTT. This encodes CASSKDPQARTDTQYF.

The rearrangement joins TRBV10-3 to TRBJ2-1, with a weak D call TRBD2 (6 bases). The CDR3 totals 17 residues. V was cut by 4 bases and J by 7 bases, with 23 bases left in between. Germline loops: CDR1 ENHRY, CDR2 SYGVKD. In DNA, the CDR3 is TGTGCCATCAGTGGGTCCCCGGGGGACCTTGGTTCAAATGAGCAGTTCTTC. Protein: CAISGSPGDLGSNEQFF.

The chain is built from TRBV5-1 and TRBJ1-5; D ambiguous. CDR3 length: 13 residues. V lost 4 bases and J lost 4, with 9 bases in between. The germline CDR1 and CDR2 sequences are SGHRS and YFSETQ. CDR3 in DNA: TGCGCCAGCAGCCCCGTCCCGAATCAGCCCCAGCATTTT. This gives the protein CASSPVPNQPQHF.

In its sample, this clone was seen once. The J gene is TRBJ2-3, the V gene TRBV5-1; 9 bases fit TRBD1. The CDR3 is 15 amino acids. CDR1 SGHRS and CDR2 YFSETQ come from the germline V gene. V was clipped by 4 bases and J by 2 bases; unmatched bases: 5. The CDR3 region is CASSRGDRDTDTQYF. CDR3 DNA sequence: TGCGCCAGCAGCCGGGGGGACAGGGACACAGATACGCAGTATTTT.

V and J are TRBV19 and TRBJ2-1, with a tentative D call TRBD2 (7 bases). The CDR3 is made up of 15 amino acids. Trimming cost V 7 bases and J 7 bases, with 20 bases left between them. CDR1 and CDR2 from the germline V gene are LNHDA and SQIVND (reference sequence). In nucleotides, the CDR3 is TGTGCCAGTACCTCCTTCGGGGGGCGGGGAAATGAGCAGTTCTTC. It encodes CASTSFGGRGNEQFF.

This sequence joins TRBV6-5 and TRBJ1-2; D unclear. This CDR3 has 13 amino acids. Trimming took 2 bases from V and 3 from J, leaving 7 bases between them. The germline V gene encodes CDR1 MNHEY and CDR2 SVGAGI. This chain's CDR3 is CASSYRYYYGYTF. The CDR3 nucleotides read TGTGCCAGCAGTTACCGATATTACTATGGCTACACCTTC.

This rearrangement joins TRBV5-4 to TRBJ2-7; weak D call: TRBD1 (8 bases). Germline V gene data show CDR1 as SGHNT and CDR2 as YYREEE (reference sequence). Trimming removed 3 bases from V and 4 bases from J, with 20 bases in between. CDR3 length: 16 residues. CDR3 protein: CASSSLKQGGGYEQYF. The CDR3 bases are TGTGCCAGCAGCTCCCTGAAACAGGGGGGGGGTTACGAGCAGTACTTC. Complete variable domain (other parts from reference TRBV5-4 and TRBJ2-7): ETGVTQSPTHLIKTRGQQVTLRCSSQSGHNTVSWYQQALGQGPQFIFQYYREEENGRGNFPPRFSGLQFPNYSSELNVNALELDDSALYLCASSSLKQGGGYEQYFGPGTRLTVT.

The chain is built from TRBV5-1 and TRBJ2-2; TRBD2 agrees at 8 bases. CDR3 length: 15 residues. Unmatched junction bases numbered 8, after V lost 4 bases and J lost 6 bases. The germline V gene encodes CDR1 SGHRS and CDR2 YFSETQ. The CDR3 here is CASSQISGGPGELFF. CDR3 sequence (DNA): TGCGCCAGCAGCCAAATCAGCGGGGGACCCGGGGAGCTGTTTTTT.

The chain is built from TRBV5-5 and TRBJ1-5; the D is unclear. This CDR3 region has 13 residues. V shed 1 base and J shed 9 bases, with 11 bases lying between them. Looked up from germline, CDR1 is SGHKS and CDR2 is YYEKEE (reference sequence). The CDR3 bases are TGTGCCAGCAGCTTGAGGCCTCCAGGGCCCCAGCATTTT. This gives the protein CASSLRPPGPQHF.

V usage is TRBV6-1 and J usage is TRBJ1-6; the D is unclear. This CDR3 has 14 amino acids. Between the trimmed V and J ends, which lost 8 bases and 10 bases, there was a span of 18 bases. Germline-derived CDR1 and CDR2 are MNHNS and SASEGT. The CDR3 is CASREGSGGSPLHF. The CDR3, as DNA: TGTGCCAGCCGCGAGGGTAGTGGCGGCTCACCCCTCCACTTT.

V is TRBV7-2 and J is TRBJ2-1; 7 nucleotides agree with TRBD2. The germline V gene encodes CDR1 SGHTA and CDR2 FQGNSA. After removal of 5 bases from V and 12 bases from J, the junction contained 10 bases not matched to a gene. This CDR3 has 13 residues. This chain's CDR3 is CASSTGSGGVQFF. In DNA, the CDR3 is TGTGCCAGCAGCACGGGAAGTGGGGGGGTGCAGTTCTTC.

The count of this clone is one. The chain has TRBV27 and TRBJ2-1; D is perhaps TRBD1 or TRBD2 (5 bases each). The CDR3 length is 13 residues. The ends were cut back, 8 bases at V and 15 bases at J, with 23 bases in the middle. The germline CDR1 and CDR2 sequences are MNHEY and SMNVEV (reference sequence). Written as DNA, the CDR3 is TGTGCCAGCTCCCCCCGGGGCCCGGAAGTTCGGTTCTTC. Translation gives CASSPRGPEVRFF.

This clone was seen a handful of times. The chain is built from TRBV27 and TRBJ2-7; TRBD2 matches at 7 bases. Germline CDR1 is MNHEY and CDR2 is SMNVEV (reference sequence). Trimming removed 4 bases from V and 3 bases from J; junction bases left unmatched: 9. The CDR3 is 15 residues long. The CDR3 spells CASSSRWGGVYEQYF. CDR3 bases: TGTGCCAGCAGTTCCCGGTGGGGGGGGGTCTACGAGCAGTACTTC.

The V gene is TRBV2, the J gene TRBJ2-1; D might be TRBD2 (5 bases). Trimming removed 6 bases from V and 0 bases from J, with 9 bases in between. CDR3 length: 14 residues. Germline CDR1 reads SNHLY; CDR2 reads FYNNEI. The DNA of the CDR3 is TGTGCCAGCAGCCGGACTTTCTCCTACAATGAGCAGTTCTTC. Amino acids: CASSRTFSYNEQFF.

The chain is built from TRBV6-5 and TRBJ1-6, with D hard to call. V was pared by 6 bases and J by 11 bases, with 17 bases between. The CDR3 length is 14 residues. Looked up from germline, CDR1 is MNHEY and CDR2 is SVGAGI. The CDR3 spells CASSPSFPLTPLHF. The CDR3 DNA sequence: TGTGCCAGCAGCCCCTCTTTTCCGTTGACACCCCTCCACTTT.

V usage is TRBV4-2 and J usage is TRBJ2-7, with 9 positions matching TRBD1. Germline CDR1 and CDR2: LGHNA and YNFKEQ. V lost 3 bases to trimming and J lost 5 bases; unmatched junction nucleotides: 5. This CDR3 is built from 14 residues. The CDR3 protein is CASSQDRGGDEQYF. CDR3 nucleotides: TGTGCCAGCAGCCAGGACAGGGGCGGAGACGAGCAGTACTTC.

There are a few counts of this clone. The CDR3, as DNA: TGTGCCAGCAGTCGGGACTTACAAGAGACCCAGTACTTC. This codes for CASSRDLQETQYF. V is TRBV2 and J is TRBJ2-5, with D possibly matching TRBD2 (6 bases). Trimming took 5 bases from V and 2 from J, leaving 9 bases between them. Per the germline V gene, CDR1 is SNHLY and CDR2 is FYNNEI. The CDR3 loop spans 13 amino acids.

V usage is TRBV9 and J usage is TRBJ1-3; D is unclear. V lost 0 bases, J lost 0 bases, and 7 bases lay in between. Germline CDR1 is SGDLS and CDR2 is YYNGEE. This CDR3 has 15 amino acids. Here the CDR3 reads CASSVEGSSGNTIYF. DNA for the CDR3: TGTGCCAGCAGCGTAGAGGGCAGCTCTGGAAACACCATATATTTT.

This clone was picked up one time. This chain links TRBV30 with TRBJ2-2; no clear D. Germline V gene sequence: CDR1 GTSNPN, CDR2 SVGIG (reference sequence). V was clipped by 4 bases and J by 1 base, with 4 bases between them. This CDR3 comprises 12 residues. CDR3 sequence reads: CAWTGNTGELFF. Written as DNA, the CDR3 is TGTGCCTGGACAGGGAACACCGGGGAGCTGTTTTTT.

This rearrangement joins TRBV7-3 to TRBJ2-5; TRBD2 matches 13 bases. The length of the CDR3 is 18 residues. V lost 2 bases, J lost 2 bases, and 8 bases stayed unmatched. CDR1 SGHTA and CDR2 FQGTGA come from the germline V gene. The CDR3: CASSLRGTSGTLQETQYF. DNA of the CDR3: TGTGCCAGCAGCTTACGGGGGACTAGCGGGACATTACAAGAGACCCAGTACTTC.

The V call is TRBV2, the J call TRBJ2-5; D is unclear. There are 15 residues in the CDR3. V lost 3 bases, J lost 1 base, and 12 bases lay in between. The germline CDR1 and CDR2 sequences are SNHLY and FYNNEI. This CDR3 is CASSEQSLSQETQYF. The CDR3 DNA sequence: TGTGCCAGCAGTGAGCAGTCACTCTCCCAAGAGACCCAGTACTTC.

The gene calls are TRBV5-1 and TRBJ1-2; a weak D match, TRBD1 (6 bases). The CDR3 is 15 residues long. The V gene lost 1 base and the J gene lost 2 bases, with 12 bases spanning the gap. In germline, CDR1 is SGHRS, CDR2 YFSETQ. The CDR3 protein is CASSLYTGSNYGYTF. The CDR3 nucleotides read TGCGCCAGCAGCTTGTATACAGGGTCGAACTATGGCTACACCTTC.

The rearrangement links TRBV19 to TRBJ2-5; TRBD1 matches 9 bases. The CDR3 extends over 14 amino acids. Germline V gene data show CDR1 as LNHDA and CDR2 as SQIVND (reference sequence). With V trimmed by 5 bases and J by 4 bases, 5 bases remained unmatched. CDR3 in DNA: TGTGCCAGTAGTCCTGACAGGGGGAGAGAGACCCAGTACTTC. It translates to CASSPDRGRETQYF.

V is TRBV28 and J is TRBJ1-4, with a weak D call TRBD1 (5 bases). Per the germline V gene, CDR1 is MDHEN and CDR2 is SYDVKM. V was clipped by 2 bases and J by 3 bases, with 7 bases between them. The CDR3 extends over 14 amino acids. The CDR3 sequence: CASSLGGANEKLFF. In DNA form, the CDR3 reads TGTGCCAGCAGTTTAGGGGGGGCTAATGAAAAACTGTTTTTT.

The gene calls are TRBV6-6 and TRBJ2-7; D possibly uses TRBD1 or TRBD2 (5 bases each). The CDR3 runs to 12 residues. Trimming cost V 8 bases and J 2 bases, with 10 bases left between them. Germline-derived CDR1 and CDR2 are MNHNY and SVGAGI (reference sequence). This chain's CDR3 is CASVQGPYEQYF. In DNA, the CDR3 is TGTGCCAGCGTGCAGGGACCCTACGAGCAGTACTTC.

This clone was observed once. This sequence joins TRBV28 and TRBJ1-5, with a weak D call TRBD1 (5 bases). Trimming pared 7 bases from V and 2 bases from J, leaving 18 bases between. Germline V gene lookup returns CDR1 MDHEN and CDR2 SYDVKM. This CDR3 region has 16 residues. The CDR3 loop is CASNRGRATGNQPQHF. CDR3 DNA sequence: TGTGCCAGCAACCGGGGGAGGGCGACGGGCAATCAGCCCCAGCATTTT.

The chain links TRBV7-9 to TRBJ2-7, with 11 bases matching TRBD2. The CDR3 runs to 14 residues. The V gene end was trimmed by 3 bases and the J gene end by 2 bases; junction bases not matched to a gene: 0. The germline gives CDR1 SEHNR, CDR2 FQNEAQ (reference sequence). The chain's CDR3 is CASSFSGRAYEQYF. For the CDR3, the DNA is TGTGCCAGCAGCTTTAGCGGGAGGGCCTACGAGCAGTACTTC.

The chain uses TRBV7-2 and TRBJ2-7, with TRBD1 matching 9 bases. The V segment lost 6 bases and the J segment 7 bases; nucleotides outside the gene matches: 13. The CDR3 has 15 amino acids. Germline lookup yields CDR1 SGHTA and CDR2 FQGNSA. CDR3 loop: CASRSGRQGGREQYF. The CDR3 nucleotides are TGTGCCAGCAGGTCCGGGAGACAGGGGGGTCGGGAGCAGTACTTC.

V usage is TRBV6-5 and J usage is TRBJ1-3, with a weak D call TRBD1 (5 bases). V lost 11 bases and J lost 1, with 9 bases in between. Germline-derived CDR1 and CDR2 are MNHEY and SVGAGI. This CDR3 contains 12 residues. CDR3: CAAGGSGNTIYF. As DNA, the CDR3 is TGTGCCGCCGGGGGTTCTGGAAACACCATATATTTT.

The chain has TRBV7-9 and TRBJ1-1, with 9 bases lining up with TRBD1. The CDR3 has 18 amino acids. Germline CDR1 reads SEHNR; CDR2 reads FQNEAQ (reference sequence). The junction had 17 bases not matched to a gene; V was cut back by 5 bases and J by 4 bases. The CDR3 protein is CASSAMWDREVVGTEAFF. The CDR3 region has the DNA TGTGCCAGCAGCGCCATGTGGGACAGGGAGGTCGTGGGCACTGAAGCTTTCTTT.